Given below is one T cell receptor (beta chain) in context. This record belongs to a study of immune evolution from preneoplasia to lung adenocarcinoma. Germline V gives CDR1 SGHAT, CDR2 FQNNGV. The CDR3 spans 14 residues. Trimming removed 2 bases from V and 6 bases from J, with 11 bases in between. Sequenced by immunoSEQ multiplex PCR; TCRdb stores in-frame clones only, minus some. The table shows about 8,200 clones, with 80% occurring only once. Specimen: FFPE adjacent normal lung tissue. The chain joins TRBV11-2 to TRBJ2-1, with a tentative D call TRBD2 (6 bases). This clonotype originated in a person aged 65-85 years with lung adenocarcinoma. This CDR3 is CASSLQGGSNEQFF. CDR3 bases: TGTGCCAGCAGCTTACAGGGAGGTAGCAATGAGCAGTTCTTC.